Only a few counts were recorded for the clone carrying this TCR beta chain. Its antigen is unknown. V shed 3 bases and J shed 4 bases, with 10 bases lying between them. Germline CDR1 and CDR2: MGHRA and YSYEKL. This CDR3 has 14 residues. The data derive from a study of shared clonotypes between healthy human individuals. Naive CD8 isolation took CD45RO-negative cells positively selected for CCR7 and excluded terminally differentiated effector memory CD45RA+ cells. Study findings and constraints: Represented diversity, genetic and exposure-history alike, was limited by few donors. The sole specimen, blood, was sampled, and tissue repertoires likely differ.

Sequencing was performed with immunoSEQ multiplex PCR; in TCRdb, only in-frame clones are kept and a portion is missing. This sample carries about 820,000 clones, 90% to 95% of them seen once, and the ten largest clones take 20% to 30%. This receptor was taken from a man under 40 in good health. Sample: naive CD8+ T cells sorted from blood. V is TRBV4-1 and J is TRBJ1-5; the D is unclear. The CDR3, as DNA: TGCGCCAGCAGCCAGGTGATGGGGAATCAGCCCCAGCATTTT. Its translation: CASSQVMGNQPQHF.